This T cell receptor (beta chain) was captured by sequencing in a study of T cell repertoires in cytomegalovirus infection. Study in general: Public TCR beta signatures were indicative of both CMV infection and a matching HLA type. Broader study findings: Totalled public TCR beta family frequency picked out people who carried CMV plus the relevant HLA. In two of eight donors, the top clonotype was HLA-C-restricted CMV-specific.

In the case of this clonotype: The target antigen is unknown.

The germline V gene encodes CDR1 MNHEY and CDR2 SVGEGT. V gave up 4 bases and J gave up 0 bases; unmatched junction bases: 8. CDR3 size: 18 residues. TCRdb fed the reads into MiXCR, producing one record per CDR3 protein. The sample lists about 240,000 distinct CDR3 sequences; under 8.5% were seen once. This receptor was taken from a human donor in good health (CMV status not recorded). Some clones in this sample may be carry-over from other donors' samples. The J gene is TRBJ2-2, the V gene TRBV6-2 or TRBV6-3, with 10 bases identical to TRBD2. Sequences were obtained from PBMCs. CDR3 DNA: TGTGCCAGCAGTTCCCTGGCTAGCGGGGGCACGAACACCGGGGAGCTGTTTTTT. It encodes CASSSLASGGTNTGELFF.